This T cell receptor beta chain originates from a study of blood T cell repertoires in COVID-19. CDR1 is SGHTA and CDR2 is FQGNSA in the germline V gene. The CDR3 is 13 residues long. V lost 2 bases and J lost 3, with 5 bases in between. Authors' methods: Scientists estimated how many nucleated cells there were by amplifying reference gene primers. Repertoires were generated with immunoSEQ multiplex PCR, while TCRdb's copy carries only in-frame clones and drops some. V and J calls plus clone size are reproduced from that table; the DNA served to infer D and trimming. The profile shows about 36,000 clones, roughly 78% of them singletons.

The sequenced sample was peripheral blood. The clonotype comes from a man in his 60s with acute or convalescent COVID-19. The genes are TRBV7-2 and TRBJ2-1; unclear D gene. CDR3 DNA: TGTGCCAGCAGCTTAAACAGCTACAATGAGCAGTTCTTC. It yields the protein CASSLNSYNEQFF.